This T cell receptor (beta chain) was retrieved from a study of T-cell memory formation after mild COVID-19. Study information: The study found TCR clusters largely donor specific.

cDNA libraries for TCR alpha and TCR beta, carrying sample barcodes and UMIs, came from 5'RACE with constant-segment primers. TCRdb ran MiXCR on the 5' RACE reads and lists one entry per CDR3 protein. The top ten hold about 13% of the sample, which has roughly 320,000 distinct CDR3 sequences, 25% to 30% seen once. This clonotype was observed at least ten times. V trimming: 4 bases; J trimming: 0 bases; junction bases outside the gene matches: 17. There are 19 residues in the CDR3. CDR1 and CDR2 (germline): LGHDT, YNNKEL (reference sequence). V usage is TRBV3-1 and J usage is TRBJ2-5, with 7 nucleotides matching TRBD2. The source of this sequence is an adult woman who had mild COVID-19 (a few samples of this study predate the infection). Cell type and time point are not known. The sample taken for sequencing was PBMCs or a T cell subset sorted from them (not recorded which). CDR3 residues: CASSRSPQTSRYYQETQYF. CDR3 bases: TGTGCCAGCAGCCGCAGTCCTCAGACTAGCCGATATTACCAAGAGACCCAGTACTTC.